This entry concerns a single T cell receptor (beta chain). This clone has just one count. Its antigen specificity is not known. The record has no base qualities; no much larger clone is one base away. The library was prepared using the immunoSEQ multiplex PCR assay. Imported from immuneACCESS, the table was reduced by TCRdb to in-frame sequences with V and J called. These copies leave out some clones; in studies compared against another copy, an unresolved V gene accounts for under half, and the cause of the remainder is not known. The sample table shows 25,000 to 35,000 clones, and under 95% are seen once. Less than 0.45% of the sample comes from the top ten. The CDR3 numbers 15 residues from cysteine through phenylalanine. The sequence is cut down to CDR3 DNA, 45 bases in frame from base 1. Taken from the germline V gene, the CDR1 and CDR2 loops are SGHRS and YFSETQ. The germline V and J ends show losses of 0 bases and 5 bases respectively, and no gene match explains 7 bases of the junction.

The data derive from a study of T cell changes during pregnancy in multiple sclerosis (dated by TCRdb to the late 2010s). For the study in its entirety: In women with multiple sclerosis, the researchers looked at how the T cell repertoire shifted as pregnancy progressed.

The chain uses TRBV5-1 and TRBJ1-1; 7 junctional bases match TRBD1. The specimen was CD4+ T cells from peripheral blood mononuclear cells, collected in the second trimester of pregnancy. The sequence derives from a female donor in good health, enrolled as a control in a pregnancy study. At the DNA level, the sequence is TGCGCCAGCAGCTTGGGACAGGGTGGGAGTACTGAAGCTTTCTTT. The translation is CASSLGQGGSTEAFF.